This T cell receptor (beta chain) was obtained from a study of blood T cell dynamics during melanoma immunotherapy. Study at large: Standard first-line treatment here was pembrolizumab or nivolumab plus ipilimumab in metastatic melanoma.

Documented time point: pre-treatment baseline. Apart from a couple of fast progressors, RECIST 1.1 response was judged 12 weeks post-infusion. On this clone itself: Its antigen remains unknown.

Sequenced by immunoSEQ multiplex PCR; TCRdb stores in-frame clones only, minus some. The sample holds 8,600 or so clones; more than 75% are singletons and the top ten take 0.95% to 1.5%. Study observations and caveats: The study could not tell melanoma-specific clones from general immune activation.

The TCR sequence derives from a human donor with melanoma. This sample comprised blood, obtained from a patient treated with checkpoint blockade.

CDR3 sequence (DNA): TGTGCCAGCAGCCCCGGACAGGGGTACTCCTACGAGCAGTACTTC. Protein sequence: CASSPGQGYSYEQYF. The chain combines TRBV5-4 with TRBJ2-7, with 9 positions matching TRBD1. The CDR3 has 15 residues. V was clipped by 4 bases and J by 0 bases; unmatched bases: 5. CDR1 is SGHNT, CDR2 YYREEE, per germline (reference sequence). The variable domain in full, completed from reference TRBV5-4 and TRBJ2-7, reads ETGVTQSPTHLIKTRGQQVTLRCSSQSGHNTVSWYQQALGQGPQFIFQYYREEENGRGNFPPRFSGLQFPNYSSELNVNALELDDSALYLCASSPGQGYSYEQYFGPGTRLTVT.